Each of the 20 T cell receptor beta chains below was sequenced from the same sample in a study of beta chain features in type 1 diabetes. Every isolated RNA sample was fully reverse transcribed, so sequencing captured expressed TCRB transcripts. The table came from immunoSEQ multiplex PCR; TCRdb's copy has only in-frame clones and leaves some out. The table includes 140,000 or so clones, roughly a tenth detected once. Sequenced sample: central memory CD4+ T cells from blood. These receptors were collected from a young man in good health.

This clone was seen at least ten times. V gene TRBV30 combines with J gene TRBJ2-6, with a possible D match to TRBD2 (5 bases). The V and J ends lost 1 base and 1 base respectively, with 5 bases between them. This CDR3 has 14 amino acids. Looked up from germline, CDR1 is GTSNPN and CDR2 is SVGIG (reference sequence). In nucleotides, the CDR3 is TGTGCCTGGAGTGGGGAGTCTGGGGCCAACGTCCTGACTTTC. As protein: CAWSGESGANVLTF.

This clone was seen only a few times. The chain employs TRBV20-1 and TRBJ2-3; maybe TRBD2 (5 bases). The germline V gene has CDR1 DFQATT and CDR2 SNEGSKA (reference sequence). The V end lost 3 bases, the J end lost 6 bases, and 7 bases lay between the germline ends. The CDR3 runs to 11 residues. The chain's CDR3 is CSASWEDTQYF. CDR3 bases: TGCAGTGCTAGTTGGGAGGATACGCAGTATTTT.

The chain recombines TRBV7-2 with TRBJ2-7, with 10 bases fitting TRBD1. The trim removed 1 base at V and 5 bases at J, leaving 5 bases unmatched. Looked up from germline, CDR1 is SGHTA and CDR2 is FQGNSA. The CDR3 sequence is 15 residues long. CDR3 nucleotide sequence: TGTGCCAGCAGCTTAGAGGGGACAGGGGCCCACGAGCAGTACTTC. Protein product: CASSLEGTGAHEQYF.

In this sample, this clone turned up a few times. J is TRBJ1-2 and V is TRBV19; D uncertain. V gave up 7 bases and J gave up 7 bases, with 16 bases separating them. This CDR3 is 13 amino acids long. CDR1 is LNHDA, CDR2 SQIVND, per germline (reference sequence). The CDR3 loop is CASTSAGKFGYTF. The CDR3 region has the DNA TGTGCCAGTACCAGTGCTGGCAAATTTGGCTACACCTTC. Drawing the rest from reference TRBV19 and TRBJ1-2, the complete variable domain is DGGITQSPKYLFRKEGQNVTLSCEQNLNHDAMYWYRQDPGQGLRLIYYSQIVNDFQKGDIAEGYSVSREKKESFPLTVTSAQKNPTAFYLCASTSAGKFGYTFGSGTRLTVV.

The chain's CDR3 is CASSSTINRGNQPQHF. CDR3 DNA: TGTGCCAGCAGCTCGACAATCAACAGGGGAAATCAGCCCCAGCATTTT. V gene TRBV5-4 combines with J gene TRBJ1-5, with TRBD1 identical over 7 bases. The V gene's germline CDR1 is SGHNT and CDR2 YYREEE (reference sequence). CDR3 length: 16 amino acids. After removal of 3 bases from V and 4 bases from J, the junction contained 10 bases not matched to a gene.

This clone was counted a few times. The CDR3 is CASSLAHGTGDNSPLHF. CDR3 DNA: TGTGCCAGCAGCCTCGCACACGGGACGGGAGATAATTCACCCCTCCACTTT. The chain joins TRBV11-2 to TRBJ1-6, with D possibly being TRBD1 (5 bases). Germline V lookup: CDR1 SGHAT, CDR2 FQNNGV. V lost 5 bases to trimming and J lost 5 bases, with 19 bases between them. This CDR3 is 17 amino acids long.

V is TRBV6-6 and J is TRBJ2-7, with D possibly matching TRBD1 (5 bases). This CDR3 has 15 amino acids. The V gene lost 4 bases and the J gene lost 3 bases, with 16 bases spanning the gap. CDR1 and CDR2 from the germline V gene are MNHNY and SVGAGI (reference sequence). CDR3 sequence reads: CASSSHQDTYYEQYF. The CDR3, as DNA: TGTGCCAGCAGTTCCCACCAGGACACTTACTACGAGCAGTACTTC.

This clone occurred a few times. The rearrangement joins TRBV4-3 to TRBJ1-1; D is perhaps TRBD1 (5 bases). V was trimmed by 0 bases and J by 11 bases, leaving 16 bases between them. Germline values: CDR1 LGHNA, CDR2 YSLEER. CDR3 length equals 14 residues. The CDR3 loop is CASSQDDNRLTAFF. CDR3 DNA sequence: TGCGCCAGCAGCCAAGATGATAACAGGCTAACGGCTTTCTTT.

A few counts support this clone. CDR3: CASSLGESTDTQYF. The CDR3 region has the DNA TGCGCCAGCAGCCTTGGAGAAAGCACAGATACGCAGTATTTT. The chain links TRBV4-1 to TRBJ2-3, with no clear D. This CDR3 has 14 amino acids. Germline-derived CDR1 and CDR2 are MGHRA and YSYEKL. Trimming cost V 4 bases and J 0 bases, with 8 bases left between them.

This clone was recorded a few times. The V and J genes are TRBV11-3 and TRBJ2-7, with D perhaps matching TRBD1 (6 bases). V lost 1 base and J 7 bases, leaving 14 bases between the germline ends. This CDR3 is 14 amino acids long. Germline V gene data show CDR1 as SGHNT and CDR2 as YENEEA. CDR3 nucleotide sequence: TGTGCCAGCAGCTTAGGGGGGCAGGGTGATGAGCAGTACTTC. Protein: CASSLGGQGDEQYF.

This clone appeared many times. This chain uses TRBV29-1 with TRBJ1-2, with 7 bases fitting TRBD1. The J segment lost 6 bases and the V segment lost 6 bases, leaving 10 bases of the junction unmatched. Germline CDR1 reads SQVTM; CDR2 reads ANQGSEA. This CDR3 spans 13 amino acids. CDR3 sequence reads: CSVRDSRVDGYTF. The CDR3 nucleotides are TGCAGCGTCCGGGACAGTAGAGTCGATGGCTACACCTTC.

The table lists this clone with a few counts. The chain joins TRBV9 to TRBJ2-7, with 11 bases fitting TRBD1. The CDR3 consists of 14 residues. V was clipped by 4 bases and J by 9 bases; unmatched bases: 9. The germline V gene has CDR1 SGDLS and CDR2 YYNGEE. The CDR3 protein is CASSPGQGDTRQYF. CDR3 coding DNA: TGTGCCAGCAGCCCGGGACAGGGGGATACGAGGCAGTACTTC.

The chain carries TRBV25-1 and TRBJ1-6; tentative D call: TRBD1 (5 bases). The CDR3 has 13 residues. Trimming left V 4 bases short and J 9 bases short, with 10 bases between. Germline loops: CDR1 MGHDK, CDR2 SYGVNS. In DNA, the CDR3 is TGTGCCAGCAGTGGCACAGGTTTTTCACCCCTCCACTTT. Translating gives CASSGTGFSPLHF.

This sequence joins TRBV11-1 and TRBJ2-3, with 7 nucleotides matching TRBD1. Germline CDR1 is SGHAT and CDR2 is FQDESV (reference sequence). The CDR3 loop spans 14 amino acids. V lost 4 bases and J lost 4; bases outside the gene matches: 5. The CDR3 DNA is TGTGCCAGCAGCTCCCGACAGGGTTCAGATACGCAGTATTTT. Its protein product is CASSSRQGSDTQYF.

The chain employs TRBV4-3 and TRBJ2-1; 10 bases agree with TRBD1. The CDR3 runs to 15 residues. CDR1 is LGHNA and CDR2 is YSLEER in the germline V gene. Losses at the gene ends were 4 bases for V and 8 bases for J; bases not matched to a gene: 8. CDR3 DNA sequence: TGCGCCAGCAGCCCGCGGGACAGGGGATACGATGAGCAGTTCTTC. This translates into CASSPRDRGYDEQFF.

The rearrangement joins TRBV30 to TRBJ1-2; 9 bases are shared with TRBD1. Germline loops: CDR1 GTSNPN, CDR2 SVGIG (reference sequence). The CDR3 spans 16 residues. J gave up 2 bases and V 5 bases, and 12 bases lay outside the gene matches. CDR3 sequence reads: CAWRRATGTGNYGYTF. In nucleotides, the CDR3 is TGTGCCTGGCGGCGGGCAACCGGGACAGGGAACTATGGCTACACCTTC.

The rearrangement uses TRBV18 and TRBJ1-5, with 7 bases lining up with TRBD1. The V gene end was trimmed by 4 bases and the J gene end by 6 bases; junction bases not matched to a gene: 3. The CDR3 spans 13 residues. Germline values: CDR1 KGHSH, CDR2 LQKENI. CDR3 sequence reads: CASSQGAGQPQHF. The CDR3 DNA follows: TGTGCCAGCTCACAGGGGGCTGGTCAGCCCCAGCATTTT.

This clone was observed a handful of times. The chain recombines TRBV4-2 with TRBJ2-5; 8 nucleotides match TRBD2. CDR1 and CDR2 (germline): LGHNA, YNFKEQ. CDR3 length: 15 amino acids. After removal of 4 bases from V and 5 bases from J, the junction contained 9 bases not matched to a gene. The CDR3 spells CASSPLRGGRETQYF. DNA for the CDR3: TGTGCCAGCAGCCCTCTACGGGGGGGGCGCGAGACCCAGTACTTC.

The chain uses TRBV5-5 and TRBJ2-3, with D tentatively TRBD1 (6 bases). The CDR3 covers 16 residues. Trimming left V 0 bases short and J 1 base short, with 12 bases between. Germline V gene lookup returns CDR1 SGHKS and CDR2 YYEKEE (reference sequence). The CDR3 nucleotides are TGTGCCAGCAGCTTGGGAGGGGGAACGGGCACAGATACGCAGTATTTT. Its protein is CASSLGGGTGTDTQYF. Full variable domain (missing parts from reference TRBV5-5 and TRBJ2-3): DAGVTQSPTHLIKTRGQQVTLRCSPISGHKSVSWYQQVLGQGPQFIFQYYEKEERGRGNFPDRFSARQFPNYSSELNVNALLLGDSALYLCASSLGGGTGTDTQYFGPGTRLTVL.

This clone has at least ten counts. The CDR3: CASSPHREETQYF. CDR3 in DNA: TGTGCCAGCAGCCCCCACAGGGAAGAGACCCAGTACTTC. The chain couples TRBV11-2 to TRBJ2-5, with a tentative D call TRBD1 (6 bases). Trimming took off 5 bases at V and 3 bases at J, with 10 bases between the two ends. Germline assignment: CDR1 SGHAT and CDR2 FQNNGV. The CDR3 is 13 residues long. The full variable domain, rest sourced from reference TRBV11-2 and TRBJ2-5, is EAGVAQSPRYKIIEKRQSVAFWCNPISGHATLYWYQQILGQGPKLLIQFQNNGVVDDSQLPKDRFSAERLKGVDSTLKIQPAKLEDSAVYLCASSPHREETQYFGPGTRLLVL.